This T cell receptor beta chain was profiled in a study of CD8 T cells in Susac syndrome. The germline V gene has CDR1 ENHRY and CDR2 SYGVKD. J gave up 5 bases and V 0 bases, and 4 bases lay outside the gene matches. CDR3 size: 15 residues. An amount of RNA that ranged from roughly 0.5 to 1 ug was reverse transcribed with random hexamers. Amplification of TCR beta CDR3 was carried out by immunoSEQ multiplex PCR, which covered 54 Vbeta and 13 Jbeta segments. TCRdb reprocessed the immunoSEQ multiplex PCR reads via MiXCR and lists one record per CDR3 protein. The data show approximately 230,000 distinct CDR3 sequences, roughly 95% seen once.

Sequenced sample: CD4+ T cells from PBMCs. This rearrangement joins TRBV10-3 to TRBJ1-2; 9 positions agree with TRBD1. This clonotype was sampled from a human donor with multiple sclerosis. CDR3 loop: CAISESGTGSYGYTF. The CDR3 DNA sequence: TGTGCCATCAGTGAGTCCGGGACAGGGTCGTATGGCTACACCTTC.